This record looks at one TCR beta chain sequence and its context. The source of the sample is a study of shared clonotypes between healthy human individuals. As for the study in general: Three plates each covered CD4 naive and memory; CD8 naive two, CD8 memory one.

Germline assignment: CDR1 MNHEY and CDR2 SVGAGI. With V trimmed by 6 bases and J by 3 bases, 6 bases remained unmatched. The CDR3 contains 14 residues. Naive CD45RA+ and memory CD45RA-negative subsets were split from CD4+ cells. The deep-level immunoSEQ assay was used. Profiling relied on immunoSEQ multiplex PCR, and the TCRdb table lists in-frame clones only, not all of them. The table lists some 2,000,000 clones, 90% to 95% of them singletons. The V gene is TRBV6-5, the J gene TRBJ2-3, with TRBD1 matching over 7 bases. The receptor was isolated from a man aged 18 to 30 in good health. Material for sequencing was naive CD4+ T cells sorted from blood. Subset meaning: CD45RA+ positively selected. CDR3: CASSDRRGTDTQYF. The CDR3 bases are TGTGCCAGCAGCGACCGCAGGGGGACAGATACGCAGTATTTT.